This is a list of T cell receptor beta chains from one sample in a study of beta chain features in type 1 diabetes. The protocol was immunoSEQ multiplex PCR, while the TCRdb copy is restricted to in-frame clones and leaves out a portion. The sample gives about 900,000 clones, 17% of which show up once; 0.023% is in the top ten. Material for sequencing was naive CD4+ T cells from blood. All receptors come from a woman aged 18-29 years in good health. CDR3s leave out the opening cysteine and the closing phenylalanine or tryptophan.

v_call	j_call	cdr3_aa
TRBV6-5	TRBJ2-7	ASSSREGRYEQY
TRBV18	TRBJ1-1	ASSKPGGELLNTEAF
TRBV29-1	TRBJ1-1	SVGTRTDTEAF
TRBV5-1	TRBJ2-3	ASRRTDTQY
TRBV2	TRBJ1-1	ASTTGTGGYTEAF
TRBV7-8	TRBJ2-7	ASSSPGTGRYEQY
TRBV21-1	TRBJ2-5	ASSARNRQETQY
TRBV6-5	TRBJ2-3	ASSRDRGSDTQY
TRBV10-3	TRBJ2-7	AISEVSNEQY
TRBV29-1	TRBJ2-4	SVTSGRVTKNIQY
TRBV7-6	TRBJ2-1	ASSLAGGFSGDNEQF
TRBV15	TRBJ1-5	ATRDRGDQPQH
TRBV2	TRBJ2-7	ASEYRAEQY
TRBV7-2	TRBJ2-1	ASSPSGSSYNEQF
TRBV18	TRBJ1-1	ASSPTAGRENTEAF
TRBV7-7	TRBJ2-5	ASSRRRGETQY
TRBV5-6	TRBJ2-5	ASSFPKGEETQY
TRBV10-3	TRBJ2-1	ASRTGDRAYNEQF
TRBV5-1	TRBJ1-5	ASSPVPDQPQH
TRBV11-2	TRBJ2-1	ASSRNSGNEQF
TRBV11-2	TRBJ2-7	ASSPTWGREQY
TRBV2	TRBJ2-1	ASSERLAGDNEQF
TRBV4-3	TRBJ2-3	ASSQIRLAGTDTQY
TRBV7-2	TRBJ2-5	ASSFQDSQETQY
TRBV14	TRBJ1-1	ASSQLQGVGTEAF
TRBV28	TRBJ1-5	ASSLGDRSFLH
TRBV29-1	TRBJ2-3	SVSGAGALDTQY
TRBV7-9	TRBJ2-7	ASSLGLAYEQY
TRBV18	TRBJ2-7	ASSPGHSRRIEQY
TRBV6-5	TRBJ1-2	AISKGQAYGYT
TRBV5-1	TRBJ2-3	ASSSQGGHTDTQY
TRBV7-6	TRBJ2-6	ASSIGGISGANVLT